The 23 T cell receptor beta chains listed next were all sequenced from one sample in a study of blood T cell repertoires in COVID-19. Only in-frame clones appear in the TCRdb table, and some are missing; sequencing was by immunoSEQ multiplex PCR. The table has approximately 45,000 clones, around nine tenths seen once; the top ten hold about 1.2%. The sample taken for sequencing was peripheral blood. The receptors stem from a woman between 40 and 55 years old with acute or convalescent COVID-19.

This clone occurred once. The rearrangement links TRBV19 to TRBJ2-7; the D gene is possibly TRBD1 (6 bases). The CDR3 is made up of 13 amino acids. V shed 3 bases and J shed 12 bases, with 18 bases lying between them. Germline V gene sequence: CDR1 LNHDA, CDR2 SQIVND (reference sequence). CDR3 in DNA: TGTGCCAGTAGTATGAAGCAAGGGGGAGTCTTGTACTTC. It is translated as CASSMKQGGVLYF. Full variable domain (rest looked up from reference TRBV19 and TRBJ2-7): DGGITQSPKYLFRKEGQNVTLSCEQNLNHDAMYWYRQDPGQGLRLIYYSQIVNDFQKGDIAEGYSVSREKKESFPLTVTSAQKNPTAFYLCASSMKQGGVLYFGPGTRLTVT.

The J gene is TRBJ2-7, the V gene TRBV7-9; possibly TRBD2 for D (5 bases). The CDR3 has 13 residues. The germline gives CDR1 SEHNR, CDR2 FQNEAQ (reference sequence). With 2 bases removed from V and 3 bases from J, the gap between germline ends came to 8 bases. CDR3 protein: CASSLRERYEQYF. In nucleotides, the CDR3 is TGTGCCAGCAGCTTAAGGGAGCGCTACGAGCAGTACTTC.

The chain links TRBV4-2 to TRBJ2-7, with D possibly being TRBD2 (5 bases). CDR3 length: 15 amino acids. From germline, CDR1 is LGHNA and CDR2 YNFKEQ. Between the trimmed V and J ends, which lost 4 bases and 3 bases, there was a span of 16 bases. As DNA, the CDR3 is TGTGCCAGCAGCCTCCACACTTTGGGAGACTACGAGCAGTACTTC. Translation: CASSLHTLGDYEQYF.

The V call is TRBV19, the J call TRBJ1-1; unclear D gene. CDR3 length: 14 amino acids. The germline V gene encodes CDR1 LNHDA and CDR2 SQIVND (reference sequence). The V gene lost 1 base and the J gene lost 3 bases, with 9 bases spanning the gap. The CDR3 nucleotides are TGTGCCAGTAGTATAGCCGCCGGGGACACTGAAGCTTTCTTT. Translated: CASSIAAGDTEAFF.

The rearrangement uses TRBV5-4 and TRBJ2-7; TRBD1 agrees at 7 bases. In germline, CDR1 is SGHNT, CDR2 YYREEE (reference sequence). The CDR3 is 15 residues long. The J segment lost 4 bases and the V segment lost 4 bases, leaving 11 bases of the junction unmatched. The CDR3, as DNA: TGTGCCAGCAGCAGTCCGAGGACAGGTAATTACGAGCAGTACTTC. It translates to CASSSPRTGNYEQYF. Full variable domain (outside the CDR3, taken from reference TRBV5-4 and TRBJ2-7): ETGVTQSPTHLIKTRGQQVTLRCSSQSGHNTVSWYQQALGQGPQFIFQYYREEENGRGNFPPRFSGLQFPNYSSELNVNALELDDSALYLCASSSPRTGNYEQYFGPGTRLTVT.

The chain joins TRBV11-3 to TRBJ2-1, with 7 bases identical to TRBD2. This CDR3 region has 14 residues. After removal of 5 bases from V and 8 bases from J, the junction contained 9 bases not matched to a gene. CDR1 and CDR2 (germline): SGHNT, YENEEA. CDR3 coding DNA: TGTGCCAGCAGCCCGGGGAGGGAGGCGGATGAGCAGTTCTTC. This gives the protein CASSPGREADEQFF.

This chain links TRBV11-2 with TRBJ2-2; TRBD2 is a possible D gene (7 bases). CDR1 is SGHAT, CDR2 FQNNGV, per germline. The CDR3 runs to 12 residues. The V end lost 10 bases, the J end lost 6 bases, and 12 bases lay between the germline ends. CDR3 nucleotide sequence: TGTGCCACTCTAGGGGGGGCCGGGGAGCTGTTTTTT. Protein product: CATLGGAGELFF.

The chain is built from TRBV6-2 or TRBV6-3 and TRBJ2-7, with D possibly matching TRBD2 (5 bases). V lost 2 bases, J lost 5 bases, and 16 bases lay in between. CDR3 size: 15 residues. The germline gives CDR1 MNHEY, CDR2 SVGEGT. Written as DNA, the CDR3 is TGTGCCAGCAGTTACGCGGCTCCGGGGAGCAACGAGCAGTACTTC. Translated, it gives CASSYAAPGSNEQYF.

The chain recombines TRBV15 with TRBJ1-6; D gene unclear. The CDR3 has 16 amino acids. Trimming took 0 bases from V and 3 from J, leaving 9 bases between them. CDR1 LNHNV and CDR2 YYDKDF come from the germline V gene (reference sequence). The CDR3 coding sequence is TGTGCCACCAGCAGAGATTTAGCCTTCTATAATTCACCCCTCCACTTT. Amino acid sequence: CATSRDLAFYNSPLHF.

The rearrangement uses TRBV28 and TRBJ2-4, with TRBD2 matching 13 bases. The germline gives CDR1 MDHEN, CDR2 SYDVKM. V lost 10 bases and J lost 2; bases outside the gene matches: 5. The CDR3 spans 15 residues. The CDR3 region has the DNA TGTGCCACCTCGGGACTAGCGGGAACCAAAAACATTCAGTACTTC. Protein sequence: CATSGLAGTKNIQYF.

The CDR3, as DNA: TGTGCCAGCAGCTTAATGAGGGACAGGTCCTACGAGCAGTACTTC. Protein: CASSLMRDRSYEQYF. The chain has TRBV7-3 and TRBJ2-7, with 8 bases matching TRBD1. The V gene's germline CDR1 is SGHTA and CDR2 FQGTGA. Unmatched junction bases numbered 3, after V lost 1 base and J lost 1 base. The CDR3 length is 15 residues.

For the CDR3, the DNA is TGTGCCATCAGTCCGGGCCCTCCTACAGGGGACACTGAAGCTTTCTTT. The encoded protein is CAISPGPPTGDTEAFF. The rearrangement uses TRBV10-3 and TRBJ1-1; 7 positions match TRBD1. Trimming at V came to 5 bases and at J to 3 bases, leaving 12 bases not matched to a gene. The CDR3 loop spans 16 amino acids. Germline V gives CDR1 ENHRY, CDR2 SYGVKD.

J is TRBJ1-1 and V is TRBV5-1; no firm D call. The V end was cut by 0 bases, the J end by 4 bases, with 13 bases between. CDR1 SGHRS and CDR2 YFSETQ come from the germline V gene. The CDR3 loop spans 15 amino acids. In DNA form, the CDR3 reads TGCGCCAGCAGCTTGGACGGGTCCCGGGGCACTGAAGCTTTCTTT. This encodes CASSLDGSRGTEAFF.

The chain uses TRBV29-1 and TRBJ2-2; 13 bases map to TRBD2. The CDR3 loop spans 15 amino acids. With 6 bases clipped from V and 5 bases from J, the junction kept 6 bases outside the gene matches. The germline CDR1 and CDR2 sequences are SQVTM and ANQGSEA. The chain's CDR3 is CSVDGLAGATGELFF. CDR3 in DNA: TGCAGCGTGGATGGACTAGCGGGAGCAACCGGGGAGCTGTTTTTT.

The V call is TRBV2, the J call TRBJ1-6, with 10 nucleotides matching TRBD1. CDR3 size: 14 residues. The junction had 8 bases not matched to a gene; V was cut back by 8 bases and J by 10 bases. CDR1 is SNHLY and CDR2 is FYNNEI in the germline V gene. The CDR3 sequence is CASLWDRGRSPLHF. The CDR3 DNA sequence: TGTGCCAGCTTGTGGGACAGGGGAAGATCACCCCTCCACTTT. Looking up the rest from reference TRBV2 and TRBJ1-6 gives the full variable domain: EPEVTQTPSHQVTQMGQEVILRCVPISNHLYFYWYRQILGQKVEFLVSFYNNEISEKSEIFDDQFSVERPDGSNFTLKIRSTKLEDSAMYFCASLWDRGRSPLHFGNGTRLTVT.

The rearrangement uses TRBV6-6 and TRBJ1-5, with D possibly matching TRBD1 (6 bases). This CDR3 is 14 amino acids long. The V gene's germline CDR1 is MNHNY and CDR2 SVGAGI (reference sequence). Trimming took off 6 bases at V and 3 bases at J, with 12 bases between the two ends. The CDR3 coding sequence is TGTGCCAGCAGGGGGGCTGGGGACAATCAGCCCCAGCATTTT. Encoded protein: CASRGAGDNQPQHF.

The rearrangement joins TRBV14 to TRBJ2-7; TRBD1 is a possible D gene (5 bases). Germline-derived CDR1 and CDR2 are SGHDN and FVKESK. The V end was cut by 3 bases, the J end by 1 base, with 10 bases between. The CDR3 totals 14 residues. In DNA form, the CDR3 reads TGTGCCAGCAGCCAGGGGTCAGGGTCCTACGAGCAGTACTTC. It yields the protein CASSQGSGSYEQYF.

To note about this clone: The identical CDR3 is also encoded by other nucleotide sequences in the sample. V gene TRBV19 combines with J gene TRBJ2-5; the match to TRBD2 covers 14 bases. The CDR3 covers 15 residues. Trimming at V came to 8 bases and at J to 5 bases, leaving 7 bases not matched to a gene. CDR1 LNHDA and CDR2 SQIVND come from the germline V gene (reference sequence). The CDR3 DNA is TGTGCCAGTGGACTAGCGGGGGGTCCGGGGGAGACCCAGTACTTC. As protein: CASGLAGGPGETQYF.

V and J are TRBV7-9 and TRBJ2-2, with 11 bases matching TRBD2. CDR3 size: 16 residues. The ends lost 5 bases at V and 3 bases at J; junction bases unmatched: 5. CDR1 and CDR2 from the germline V gene are SEHNR and FQNEAQ (reference sequence). The CDR3 nucleotides are TGTGCCAGCAGCCCGGGGACTAGCGGCCACACCGGGGAGCTGTTTTTT. Its protein product is CASSPGTSGHTGELFF. Filled out from reference TRBV7-9 and TRBJ2-2, the complete variable domain reads DTGVSQNPRHKITKRGQNVTFRCDPISEHNRLYWYRQTLGQGPEFLTYFQNEAQLEKSRLLSDRFSAERPKGSFSTLEIQRTEQGDSAMYLCASSPGTSGHTGELFFGEGSRLTVL.

This clone showed up just once. This chain uses TRBV3-1 (or the pseudogene TRBV3-2) with TRBJ2-3, with a possible D match to TRBD2 (6 bases). The V end lost 2 bases, the J end lost 1 base, and 13 bases lay between the germline ends. Per the germline V gene, CDR1 is LGHDT and CDR2 is YNNKEL (reference sequence). This CDR3 is 16 amino acids long. The CDR3 nucleotides are TGTGCCAGCAGCCAACATCCGGGACTCGGCACAGATACGCAGTATTTT. As protein: CASSQHPGLGTDTQYF.

V is TRBV6-5 and J is TRBJ2-3, with 8 bases matching TRBD2. J was trimmed by 0 bases and V by 6 bases; bases with no gene match: 5. CDR1 is MNHEY and CDR2 is SVGAGI in the germline V gene. The CDR3 sequence is 15 residues long. CDR3 sequence reads: CASSRGGKSTDTQYF. The CDR3 DNA reads TGTGCCAGCAGCCGGGGGGGGAAAAGCACAGATACGCAGTATTTT.

The chain uses TRBV29-1 and TRBJ2-1, with TRBD2 matching over 9 bases. Germline V gene lookup returns CDR1 SQVTM and CDR2 ANQGSEA. Germline trimming cut 4 bases from V and 7 bases from J; bases unmatched to any gene: 2. The CDR3 extends over 12 amino acids. The CDR3 loop reads CSVGGGANEQFF. The CDR3, as DNA: TGCAGCGTTGGCGGGGGGGCAAATGAGCAGTTCTTC.

The V call is TRBV11-1, the J call TRBJ2-5; maybe TRBD2 (6 bases). V lost 5 bases to trimming and J lost 5 bases, with 21 bases between them. The CDR3 has 16 amino acids. Germline values: CDR1 SGHAT, CDR2 FQDESV (reference sequence). The CDR3 is CASSRLPGRETETQYF. In DNA, the CDR3 is TGTGCCAGCAGCCGACTCCCCGGGAGAGAGACTGAGACCCAGTACTTC.